This T cell receptor (beta chain) comes out of a study of CD8 T cells in ankylosing spondylitis. Study results and limitations: Blood from ankylosing spondylitis patients appeared to carry a characteristic roughly 8-variant TCR beta motif. Clones tied to disease were said to be significantly enriched in matched ankylosing spondylitis synovial fluid.

TCRdb independently ran MiXCR on the 5' RACE reads; one entry per CDR3 protein. The sample records about 220,000 distinct CDR3 sequences, more than 5.5% being singletons. This clonotype was recorded at least ten times. The target antigen is unknown. The sample was blood, either unsorted or a sorted T cell fraction (not recorded which). This receptor was identified in a male donor with ankylosing spondylitis.

The CDR3 loop reads CASSLGQKYEQYF. The CDR3 DNA reads TGTGCCAGCAGTTTAGGCCAGAAATACGAGCAGTACTTC. This chain joins TRBV12-3 or TRBV12-4 and TRBJ2-7; D is uncertain. CDR3 length equals 13 residues. V was cut by 1 base and J by 4 bases, with 8 bases left in between.